This entry concerns a single T cell receptor beta chain. Its antigen is unidentified. Collection of a roughly 2.4 ml blood sample took place per donor. This specimen comes from a study of monozygotic twins with inflammatory bowel disease. Findings and caveats of the study: Part of the variability in patient repertoires may have come from differing immunosuppressive treatments.

CDR3 size: 17 residues. CDR1 and CDR2 from the germline V gene are ENHRY and SYGVKD. For every TCR library, roughly 3.5 ug of total RNA was used. The UMIs carried a 6-nucleotide sample barcode, and they were added by template switching. With the 5' RACE reads reprocessed, TCRdb shows one record per CDR3 protein and no DNA. This table lists approximately 420,000 distinct CDR3 sequences. The source of this sequence is a human donor with ulcerative colitis or Crohn's disease, or a healthy co-twin of an affected twin (not recorded which). Material for sequencing was blood. V and J are TRBV10-3 and TRBJ2-1; TCRdb reports TRBD1, a call that lacks DNA to check it against. The CDR3 reads CAISELGRGVSYNEQFF.